This TCR beta chain was identified during a study of blood T cell repertoires in COVID-19. Looked up from germline, CDR1 is LNHDA and CDR2 is SQIVND (reference sequence). Trimming at V came to 10 bases and at J to 8 bases, leaving 16 bases not matched to a gene. The CDR3 spans 14 residues. Repertoires were generated with immunoSEQ multiplex PCR, while TCRdb's copy carries only in-frame clones and drops some. This sample has under 55,000 clones, with around 87% found just once. The specimen sequenced was peripheral blood. V is TRBV19 and J is TRBJ1-2; 7 bases map to TRBD1. The sequence was obtained from an elderly woman with active COVID-19. The CDR3 is CATHGAPTGTGYTF. Written as DNA, the CDR3 is TGTGCCACTCACGGCGCGCCGACAGGGACGGGCTACACCTTC.